Listed here is a single T cell receptor beta chain. Deep was the level at which the assay was run. For sorted subsets, roughly 200 ng DNA per replicate equaled roughly 29,000 T cell genomes. This table comes from immunoSEQ multiplex PCR, and its TCRdb copy is limited to in-frame clones, with some not included. The table includes hundreds of thousands of clones, about 96% detected once. Naive-designated CD8 cells lacked CD45RO, were positively enriched for CCR7, and omitted terminally differentiated effector memory CD45RA+ cells. Donors were Caucasian adults residing in Nashville, Tennessee, USA. These data are taken from a study of shared clonotypes between healthy human individuals. The germline CDR1 and CDR2 sequences are SGHRS and YFSETQ. The CDR3 consists of 15 residues. V was pared by 2 bases and J by 2 bases, with 11 bases between.

The source material was naive CD8+ T cells sorted from blood. The genes are TRBV5-1 and TRBJ2-1, with D tentatively TRBD2 (6 bases). This clonotype originated in a woman aged 25 to 39 in good health. CDR3 in amino acids: CASSFDGSPYNEQFF. The CDR3 DNA is TGCGCCAGCAGCTTTGACGGGAGCCCCTACAATGAGCAGTTCTTC.